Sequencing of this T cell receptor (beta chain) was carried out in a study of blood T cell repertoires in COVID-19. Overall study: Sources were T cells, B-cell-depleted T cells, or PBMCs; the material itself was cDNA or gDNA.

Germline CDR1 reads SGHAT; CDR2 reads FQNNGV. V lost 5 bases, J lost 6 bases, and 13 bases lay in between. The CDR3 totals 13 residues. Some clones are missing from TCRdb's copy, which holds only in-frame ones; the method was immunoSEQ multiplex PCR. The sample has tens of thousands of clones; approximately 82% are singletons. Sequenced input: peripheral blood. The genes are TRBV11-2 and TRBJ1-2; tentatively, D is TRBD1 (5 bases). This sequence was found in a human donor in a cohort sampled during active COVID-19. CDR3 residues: CASSPGRGDGYTF. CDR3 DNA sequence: TGTGCCAGCAGCCCCGGACGGGGGGATGGCTACACCTTC.